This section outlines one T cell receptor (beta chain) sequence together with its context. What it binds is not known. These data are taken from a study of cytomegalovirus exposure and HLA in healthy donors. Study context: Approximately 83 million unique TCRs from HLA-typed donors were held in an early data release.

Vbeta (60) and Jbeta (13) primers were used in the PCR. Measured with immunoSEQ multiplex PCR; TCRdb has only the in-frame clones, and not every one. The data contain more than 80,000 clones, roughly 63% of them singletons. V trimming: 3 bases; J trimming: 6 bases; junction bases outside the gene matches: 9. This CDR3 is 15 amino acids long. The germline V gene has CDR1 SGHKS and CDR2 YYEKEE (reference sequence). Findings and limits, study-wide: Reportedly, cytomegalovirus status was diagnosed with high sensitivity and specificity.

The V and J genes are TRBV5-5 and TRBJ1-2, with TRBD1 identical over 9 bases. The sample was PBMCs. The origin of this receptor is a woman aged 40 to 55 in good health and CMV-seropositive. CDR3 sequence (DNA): TGTGCCAGCAGCTCTACAGGGGGCTCGGTTGATGGCTACACCTTC. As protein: CASSSTGGSVDGYTF. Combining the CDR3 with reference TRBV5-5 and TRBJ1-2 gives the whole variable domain DAGVTQSPTHLIKTRGQQVTLRCSPISGHKSVSWYQQVLGQGPQFIFQYYEKEERGRGNFPDRFSARQFPNYSSELNVNALLLGDSALYLCASSSTGGSVDGYTFGSGTRLTVV.